The TCR beta chain described here comes from a study of CD8 T cells in ankylosing spondylitis. Study results and limitations: Within matched ankylosing spondylitis synovial fluid, disease-linked clones were reportedly significantly enriched. Ankylosing spondylitis blood appeared to be characterized by a TCR beta motif of several highly homologous variants. Previous work reported some of these motif variants in the synovial fluid and blood of reactive arthritis.

Germline CDR1 is MNHNS and CDR2 is SASEGT. The J segment lost 3 bases and the V segment lost 6 bases, leaving 7 bases of the junction unmatched. The length of the CDR3 is 15 residues. This clonotype has a count of ten or more. The antigen remains unidentified. Scientists made TCR beta libraries using quantitative 5'-RACE with molecular barcodes. Via MiXCR, TCRdb re-called the 5' RACE reads, giving one row per CDR3 protein. The table shows under 250,000 distinct CDR3 sequences, with approximately 30% occurring only once. The chain has TRBV6-1 and TRBJ2-3, with TRBD1 identical over 9 bases. The source is a male donor with ankylosing spondylitis or in good health (not recorded which). Sequencing was done on a sample of blood, either unsorted or a sorted T cell fraction (not recorded which). The CDR3 DNA reads as TGTGCCAGCAGCTCCGGGACAGGGAGGACAGATACGCAGTATTTT. Translated: CASSSGTGRTDTQYF.